This T cell receptor (beta chain) appears in the sequencing data of a study of shared clonotypes between healthy human individuals. Germline V gene lookup returns CDR1 LNHDA and CDR2 SQIVND (reference sequence). Unmatched junction bases numbered 13, after V lost 6 bases and J lost 1 base. This CDR3 spans 19 amino acids. For sorted subsets, 150 to 200 ng DNA per replicate equaled 33,000 or so T cell genomes. Sequencing used immunoSEQ multiplex PCR; TCRdb keeps in-frame clones, though not all of them. Among some 1,600,000 clones listed, around 98% were seen once. CD4+ cell separation produced CD45RA+ naive and CD45RA-negative memory subsets.

The rearrangement joins TRBV19 to TRBJ1-5, with 12 bases fitting TRBD1. The receptor comes from a man aged 25-45 years in good health. What was sequenced was naive CD4+ T cells sorted from blood. The subset was: CD45RA+ positively selected. CDR3 DNA sequence: TGTGCCAGTAGGACAACCGGGACAGGGGGCAGGATAAGCAATCAGCCCCAGCATTTT. This sequence encodes CASRTTGTGGRISNQPQHF.